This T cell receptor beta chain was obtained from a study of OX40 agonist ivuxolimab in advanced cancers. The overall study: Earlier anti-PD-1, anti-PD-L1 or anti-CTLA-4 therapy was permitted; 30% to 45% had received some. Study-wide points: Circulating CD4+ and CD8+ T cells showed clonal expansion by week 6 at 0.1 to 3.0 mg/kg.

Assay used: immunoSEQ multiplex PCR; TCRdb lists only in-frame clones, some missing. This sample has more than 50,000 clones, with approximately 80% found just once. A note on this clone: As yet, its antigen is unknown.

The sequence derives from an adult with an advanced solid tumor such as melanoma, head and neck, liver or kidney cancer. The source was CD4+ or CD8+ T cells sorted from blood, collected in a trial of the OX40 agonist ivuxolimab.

The CDR3 here is CASSPQWGSYEQYF. The DNA of the CDR3 is TGTGCCAGCAGCCCCCAATGGGGGTCCTACGAGCAGTACTTC. This rearrangement joins TRBV7-2 to TRBJ2-7; D may be TRBD1 or TRBD2 (5 bases each). CDR1 and CDR2 (germline): SGHTA, FQGNSA. V lost 5 bases and J lost 1, with 12 bases in between. The CDR3 consists of 14 residues.